The clone carrying this TCR beta chain appeared once. The antigen remains undetermined. This record belongs to a study of T cell responses to AZD1222 COVID-19 vaccine. Whole-study findings and limits: Donors were mostly white British, more females; clonal diversity possibly underestimated.

Profiled with immunoSEQ multiplex PCR; TCRdb holds only in-frame clones, not every one. The repertoire holds tens of thousands of clones, 89% seen once, with approximately 9.3% in the top ten. Specimen: peripheral blood, collected 28 days after the second AZD1222 dose. The clonotype was recovered from an adult who received the AZD1222 COVID-19 vaccine.

CDR3 amino acids: CASSLYWQAFF. The CDR3 DNA follows: TGTGCCAGCAGTCTATATTGGCAAGCTTTCTTT. V gene TRBV5-5 combines with J gene TRBJ1-1; D gene uncertain. Germline lookup yields CDR1 SGHKS and CDR2 YYEKEE (reference sequence). This CDR3 comprises 11 residues. V was trimmed by 5 bases and J by 9 bases, leaving 11 bases between them. Full variable domain (missing parts from reference TRBV5-5 and TRBJ1-1): DAGVTQSPTHLIKTRGQQVTLRCSPISGHKSVSWYQQVLGQGPQFIFQYYEKEERGRGNFPDRFSARQFPNYSSELNVNALLLGDSALYLCASSLYWQAFFGQGTRLTVV.